One sample yielded the 30 T cell receptor beta chains listed below, sequenced in a study of cytomegalovirus exposure and HLA in healthy donors. PCR was performed using 60 Vbeta and 13 Jbeta primers. Assay used: immunoSEQ multiplex PCR; TCRdb lists only in-frame clones, some missing. The sample lists roughly 100,000 clones; 74% were seen once. The sample comprised PBMCs. Source of these receptors: a man aged 45-65 years in good health and CMV-seropositive.

Concerning this clone itself: A read error is the likely source, as a far larger clone sits one nucleotide away. Other DNA sequences of this sample code for an identical CDR3. The chain links TRBV6-1 to TRBJ2-2, with TRBD2 identical over 7 bases. CDR3 length: 13 residues. Germline V gene data show CDR1 as MNHNS and CDR2 as SASEGT. The CDR3 region has the DNA TGTGCCAGCAATCGGGAGGACACCGGGGAACTGTTTTTT. Translation: CASNREDTGELFF.

This clone was seen just once. The rearrangement uses TRBV6-5 and TRBJ2-2; TRBD1 aligns across 8 bases. The CDR3 has 14 amino acids. The junction had 2 bases not matched to a gene; V was cut back by 5 bases and J by 3 bases. From germline, CDR1 is MNHEY and CDR2 SVGAGI. CDR3 bases: TGTGCCAGCAGTAGACAGGGGCACACCGGGGAGCTGTTTTTT. It is translated as CASSRQGHTGELFF.

The gene calls are TRBV7-8 and TRBJ1-5; D uncertain. Germline CDR1 reads SGHVS; CDR2 reads FQNEAQ. The germline V and J ends were trimmed by 1 base and 0 bases, with 4 bases remaining between them. The CDR3 loop spans 14 amino acids. CDR3 region: CASSLGNSNQPQHF. The CDR3, as DNA: TGTGCCAGCAGCTTAGGTAATAGCAATCAGCCCCAGCATTTT.

The chain employs TRBV7-8 and TRBJ2-2; 10 positions agree with TRBD2. CDR1 SGHVS and CDR2 FQNEAQ come from the germline V gene. The CDR3 covers 15 residues. V trimming: 5 bases; J trimming: 8 bases; junction bases outside the gene matches: 8. The CDR3, as DNA: TGTGCCAGCAGCGGGCCTAGCGGGGGAGAGGGGGAGCTGTTTTTT. Its translation is CASSGPSGGEGELFF.

The chain links TRBV5-1 to TRBJ1-2, with TRBD1 matching over 9 bases. The V gene end was trimmed by 1 base and the J gene end by 10 bases; junction bases not matched to a gene: 8. Per germline, CDR1 SGHRS and CDR2 YFSETQ. The CDR3 totals 14 residues. CDR3 amino acids: CASSLTGGGLAYTF. In DNA form, the CDR3 reads TGCGCCAGCAGCTTGACAGGGGGCGGGCTTGCCTACACCTTC.

In this sample, this clone turned up once. The J gene is TRBJ2-1, the V gene TRBV14; a weak D match, TRBD2 (5 bases). CDR3 length equals 13 residues. Trimming shortened V by 6 bases and J by 7 bases, and 13 bases separated the two germline ends. Germline values: CDR1 SGHDN, CDR2 FVKESK. CDR3 residues: CASSFVARNEQFF. CDR3 sequence (DNA): TGTGCCAGCAGTTTTGTAGCGAGGAATGAGCAGTTCTTC.

This clone appeared a single time. The rearrangement joins TRBV9 to TRBJ1-1; TRBD1 agrees at 8 bases. The CDR3 sequence is 13 residues long. Germline trimming cut 4 bases from V and 6 bases from J; bases unmatched to any gene: 5. CDR1 is SGDLS and CDR2 is YYNGEE in the germline V gene. The CDR3 spells CASSFGQGPEAFF. CDR3 nucleotides: TGTGCCAGCAGCTTCGGACAGGGTCCTGAAGCTTTCTTT. The entire variable domain, with the rest obtained from reference TRBV9 and TRBJ1-1, is as follows: DSGVTQTPKHLITATGQRVTLRCSPRSGDLSVYWYQQSLDQGLQFLIQYYNGEERAKGNILERFSAQQFPDLHSELNLSSLELGDSALYFCASSFGQGPEAFFGQGTRLTVV.

This clone was detected only a few times. The chain joins TRBV7-2 to TRBJ2-1; 9 nucleotides align to TRBD2. Trimming took 5 bases from V and 5 from J; bases not matched to a gene: 7. This CDR3 spans 15 amino acids. In germline, CDR1 is SGHTA, CDR2 FQGNSA. Here the CDR3 reads CASSPSGLANNEQFF. Written as DNA, the CDR3 is TGTGCCAGCAGCCCCTCCGGACTAGCGAACAATGAGCAGTTCTTC. The full variable domain, its missing parts supplied by reference TRBV7-2 and TRBJ2-1, is GAGVSQSPSNKVTEKGKDVELRCDPISGHTALYWYRQSLGQGLEFLIYFQGNSAPDKSGLPSDRFSAERTGGSVSTLTIQRTQQEDSAVYLCASSPSGLANNEQFFGPGTRLTVL.

This sequence joins TRBV19 and TRBJ2-7; tentative D call: TRBD2 (5 bases). Deletions cut 2 bases from V and 4 bases from J, with 15 bases between. The CDR3 loop spans 15 amino acids. Germline CDR1 and CDR2: LNHDA and SQIVND (reference sequence). The CDR3 nucleotides read TGTGCCAGTAGTATATCGAACGGGAACTGGTACGAGCAGTACTTC. Protein product: CASSISNGNWYEQYF.

Only a few counts were recorded for this clone. The rearrangement uses TRBV5-4 and TRBJ1-1; TRBD1 matches at 7 bases. The J segment lost 3 bases and the V segment lost 6 bases, leaving 8 bases of the junction unmatched. Germline-derived CDR1 and CDR2 are SGHNT and YYREEE (reference sequence). The CDR3 is 14 amino acids. CDR3 DNA: TGTGCCAGCAACTTACAGGGGACGGACACTGAAGCTTTCTTT. Amino acid sequence: CASNLQGTDTEAFF.

V gene TRBV6-1 combines with J gene TRBJ1-1; D remains unclear. V lost 8 bases to trimming and J lost 0 bases, with 7 bases between them. This CDR3 region has 12 residues. Germline V gives CDR1 MNHNS, CDR2 SASEGT. This CDR3 reads CASGQLNTEAFF. In DNA form, the CDR3 reads TGTGCCAGCGGGCAGCTGAACACTGAAGCTTTCTTT.

J is TRBJ2-1 and V is TRBV5-4, with 12 nucleotides matching TRBD1. CDR3 size: 17 residues. V dropped 3 bases and J dropped 10; count of bases not matched to a gene: 14. CDR1 is SGHNT and CDR2 is YYREEE in the germline V gene (reference sequence). Written as DNA, the CDR3 is TGTGCCAGCAGCTGGTACCACCGGGACAGGGGGCGCTCGGAGCAGTTCTTC. The encoded protein is CASSWYHRDRGRSEQFF. Variable domain in full (rest from reference TRBV5-4 and TRBJ2-1): ETGVTQSPTHLIKTRGQQVTLRCSSQSGHNTVSWYQQALGQGPQFIFQYYREEENGRGNFPPRFSGLQFPNYSSELNVNALELDDSALYLCASSWYHRDRGRSEQFFGPGTRLTVL.

This clone was detected once. V and J are TRBV5-1 and TRBJ1-1, with a possible D match to TRBD1 (6 bases). CDR1 and CDR2 (germline): SGHRS, YFSETQ. The CDR3 runs 15 residues. Trimming cost V 2 bases and J 5 bases, with 16 bases left between them. CDR3 sequence (DNA): TGCGCCAGCAGCTTAGTGTCAGGGGTAGGGACTGAAGCTTTCTTT. Its translation is CASSLVSGVGTEAFF.

The chain is built from TRBV15 and TRBJ2-7, with 8 positions matching TRBD2. CDR3 length equals 15 residues. V was clipped by 6 bases and J by 3 bases; unmatched bases: 10. Looked up from germline, CDR1 is LNHNV and CDR2 is YYDKDF (reference sequence). The CDR3 is CATSDKLAALYEQYF. In nucleotides, the CDR3 is TGTGCCACCAGTGACAAACTAGCGGCGCTCTACGAGCAGTACTTC. Complete variable domain (other parts from reference TRBV15 and TRBJ2-7): DAMVIQNPRYQVTQFGKPVTLSCSQTLNHNVMYWYQQKSSQAPKLLFHYYDKDFNNEADTPDNFQSRRPNTSFCFLDIRSPGLGDTAMYLCATSDKLAALYEQYFGPGTRLTVT.

The J gene is TRBJ2-5, the V gene TRBV9; 8 nucleotides align to TRBD1. CDR1 is SGDLS, CDR2 YYNGEE, per germline. J lost 4 bases, V lost 4 bases, and 6 bases had no gene match. CDR3 length: 14 amino acids. The CDR3 sequence: CASSPHGTGETQYF. The CDR3 bases are TGTGCCAGCAGCCCTCACGGGACAGGAGAGACCCAGTACTTC.

A few counts support this clone. J is TRBJ1-5 and V is TRBV10-2; D call uncertain. CDR1 WSHSY and CDR2 SAAADI come from the germline V gene. Trimming took off 2 bases at V and 9 bases at J, with 11 bases between the two ends. The CDR3 has 13 residues. The DNA of the CDR3 is TGCGCCAGCAGTGAGACCACTACTCCGCCCCAGCATTTT. Translation gives CASSETTTPPQHF.

The CDR3 DNA reads TGCGCCAGCAGTGTGGACAGGGTGAACACTGAAGCTTTCTTT. Its translation is CASSVDRVNTEAFF. The chain has TRBV10-1 and TRBJ1-1; TRBD1 aligns across 8 bases. Per germline, CDR1 WNHNN and CDR2 SYGVQD (reference sequence). The length of the CDR3 is 14 residues. The trim removed 4 bases at V and 0 bases at J, leaving 1 base unmatched.

The chain recombines TRBV2 with TRBJ2-7; the match to TRBD2 covers 11 bases. The trim removed 4 bases at V and 0 bases at J, leaving 8 bases unmatched. CDR3 length: 17 amino acids. CDR1 and CDR2 from the germline V gene are SNHLY and FYNNEI. The CDR3 DNA is TGTGCCAGCAGTGTCGCTAGCGGGGGGTCCCGCTCCTACGAGCAGTACTTC. Its translation: CASSVASGGSRSYEQYF.

The chain employs TRBV19 and TRBJ2-7, with 10 bases fitting TRBD2. J was trimmed by 4 bases and V by 6 bases; bases with no gene match: 18. CDR1 is LNHDA, CDR2 SQIVND, per germline (reference sequence). The CDR3 is 18 residues long. CDR3 nucleotides: TGTGCCAGTAGAGTCACAGAGCGGGAGGGGGAAATTGGGTACGAGCAGTACTTC. This sequence encodes CASRVTEREGEIGYEQYF.

The V call is TRBV27, the J call TRBJ1-6; weak D call: TRBD1 (5 bases). The CDR3 totals 14 residues. Trimming removed 3 bases from V and 7 bases from J, with 10 bases in between. The germline CDR1 and CDR2 sequences are MNHEY and SMNVEV (reference sequence). The CDR3 region is CASSFYQGNSPLHF. The CDR3 bases are TGTGCCAGCAGTTTTTACCAGGGCAATTCACCCCTCCACTTT.

This clone was seen only a few times. The V call is TRBV2, the J call TRBJ2-7; maybe TRBD2 (6 bases). V was shortened by 7 bases and J by 1 base, with 11 bases between the two germline ends. Germline-derived CDR1 and CDR2 are SNHLY and FYNNEI. CDR3 length: 13 residues. The DNA of the CDR3 is TGTGCCAGCATTGGAGGGACGTCCTACGAGCAGTACTTC. It encodes CASIGGTSYEQYF.

The gene calls are TRBV2 and TRBJ2-7; no definite D call. The V gene's germline CDR1 is SNHLY and CDR2 FYNNEI. V lost 1 base and J 2 bases, leaving 9 bases between the germline ends. CDR3 size: 14 residues. CDR3 sequence (DNA): TGTGCCAGCAGTGAAGTGGGCATAGCCTACGAGCAGTACTTC. It is translated as CASSEVGIAYEQYF.

This clone occurred a few times. The chain is built from TRBV5-1 and TRBJ1-1; 8 nucleotides agree with TRBD1. The CDR3 totals 14 residues. V gave up 2 bases and J gave up 5 bases; unmatched junction bases: 5. In germline, CDR1 is SGHRS, CDR2 YFSETQ. The CDR3 is CASSLQGGITEAFF. The CDR3 DNA follows: TGCGCCAGCAGCTTACAGGGGGGGATTACTGAAGCTTTCTTT.

The sample holds one count of this clone. The J gene is TRBJ2-5, the V gene TRBV9; the D gene is possibly TRBD1 (6 bases). The CDR3 runs to 13 residues. Per germline, CDR1 SGDLS and CDR2 YYNGEE. Trimming shortened V by 3 bases and J by 4 bases, and 10 bases separated the two germline ends. CDR3 nucleotides: TGTGCCAGCAGCGGAGGCAGGGGAGAGACCCAGTACTTC. Translation gives CASSGGRGETQYF. Full variable domain (rest looked up from reference TRBV9 and TRBJ2-5): DSGVTQTPKHLITATGQRVTLRCSPRSGDLSVYWYQQSLDQGLQFLIQYYNGEERAKGNILERFSAQQFPDLHSELNLSSLELGDSALYFCASSGGRGETQYFGPGTRLLVL.

The rearrangement joins TRBV27 to TRBJ2-5; TRBD1 matches at 8 bases. CDR1 is MNHEY and CDR2 is SMNVEV in the germline V gene (reference sequence). J gave up 7 bases and V 6 bases, and 7 bases lay outside the gene matches. This CDR3 spans 13 amino acids. CDR3 bases: TGTGCCAGCAGACCCACAGGGGGGCGGACCCAGTACTTC. It translates to CASRPTGGRTQYF.

The chain recombines TRBV10-3 with TRBJ1-2; 7 nucleotides agree with TRBD1. The CDR3 runs 16 residues. Germline CDR1 reads ENHRY; CDR2 reads SYGVKD. Trimming cost V 0 bases and J 4 bases; bases outside gene matches: 8. CDR3 residues: CAISESMRGPGYGYTF. CDR3 nucleotides: TGTGCCATCAGTGAGTCGATGAGGGGGCCAGGCTATGGCTACACCTTC.

The rearrangement links TRBV9 to TRBJ1-2; the D is unclear. CDR1 SGDLS and CDR2 YYNGEE come from the germline V gene. The CDR3 runs to 11 residues. V lost 3 bases to trimming and J lost 2 bases, with 2 bases between them. The CDR3 loop is CASSANYGYTF. In nucleotides, the CDR3 is TGTGCCAGCAGCGCAAACTATGGCTACACCTTC.

This sequence joins TRBV25-1 and TRBJ1-2; the match to TRBD1 covers 7 bases. The length of the CDR3 is 17 residues. J was trimmed by 0 bases and V by 1 base; bases with no gene match: 8. Germline V gene data show CDR1 as MGHDK and CDR2 as SYGVNS. In nucleotides, the CDR3 is TGTGCCAGCAGTGAATTTGAGGGGGCTCCAGCTAACTATGGCTACACCTTC. Amino acids: CASSEFEGAPANYGYTF.

The chain combines TRBV30 with TRBJ2-5; weak D call: TRBD2 (6 bases). Germline CDR1 reads GTSNPN; CDR2 reads SVGIG (reference sequence). The CDR3 sequence is 13 residues long. Trimming cost V 2 bases and J 1 base, with 8 bases left between them. This chain's CDR3 is CAWSRGIQETQYF. In DNA, the CDR3 is TGTGCCTGGAGTCGGGGGATCCAAGAGACCCAGTACTTC.

As for this clone: Compared with germline, one end of the junction differs, possibly owing to a read error. The rearrangement links TRBV7-3 to TRBJ2-2, with D possibly being TRBD2 (5 bases). The CDR3 runs to 15 residues. CDR1 and CDR2 from the germline V gene are SGHTA and FQGTGA. The CDR3 protein is CASSPVAANTGELLF. The CDR3 nucleotides are TGTGCCAGCAGCCCCGTTGCGGCGAACACCGGGGAGCTGCTTTTT.